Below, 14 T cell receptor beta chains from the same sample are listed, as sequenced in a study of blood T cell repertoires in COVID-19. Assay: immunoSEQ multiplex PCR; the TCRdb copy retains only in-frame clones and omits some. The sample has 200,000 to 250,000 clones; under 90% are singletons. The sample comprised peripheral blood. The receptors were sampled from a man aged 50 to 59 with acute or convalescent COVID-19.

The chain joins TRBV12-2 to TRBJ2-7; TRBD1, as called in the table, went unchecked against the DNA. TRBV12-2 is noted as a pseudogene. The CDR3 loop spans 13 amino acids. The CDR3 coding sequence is TGTGCAAGTCGCCCCGGACAGATCTACGAGCAGTACTTC. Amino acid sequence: CASRPGQIYEQYF.

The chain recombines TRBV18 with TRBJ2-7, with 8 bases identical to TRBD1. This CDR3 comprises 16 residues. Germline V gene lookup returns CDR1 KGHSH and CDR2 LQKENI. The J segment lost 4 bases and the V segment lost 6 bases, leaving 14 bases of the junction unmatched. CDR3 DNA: TGTGCCAGCTCCCCGATGGGACAGGCCCCTTCATACGAGCAGTACTTC. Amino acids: CASSPMGQAPSYEQYF.

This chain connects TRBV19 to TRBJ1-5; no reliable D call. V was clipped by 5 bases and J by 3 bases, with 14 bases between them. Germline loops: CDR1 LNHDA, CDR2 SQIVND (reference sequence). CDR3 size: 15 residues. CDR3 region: CASSPRGQINQPQHF. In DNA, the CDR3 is TGTGCCAGTAGTCCCCGTGGGCAGATCAATCAGCCCCAGCATTTT. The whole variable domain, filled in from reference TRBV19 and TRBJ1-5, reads DGGITQSPKYLFRKEGQNVTLSCEQNLNHDAMYWYRQDPGQGLRLIYYSQIVNDFQKGDIAEGYSVSREKKESFPLTVTSAQKNPTAFYLCASSPRGQINQPQHFGDGTRLSIL.

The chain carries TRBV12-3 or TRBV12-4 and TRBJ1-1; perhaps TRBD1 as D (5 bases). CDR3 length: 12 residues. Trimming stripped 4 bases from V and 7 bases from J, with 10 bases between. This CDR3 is CASSSQGYEAFF. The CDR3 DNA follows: TGTGCCAGCAGTTCCCAGGGTTATGAAGCTTTCTTT.

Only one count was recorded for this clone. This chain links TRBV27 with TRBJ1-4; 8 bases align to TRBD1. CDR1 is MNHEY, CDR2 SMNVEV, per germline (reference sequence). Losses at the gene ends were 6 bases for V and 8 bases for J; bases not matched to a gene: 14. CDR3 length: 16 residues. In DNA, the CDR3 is TGTGCCAGCAGCTTGACCCCAGGGGGCGCGAGGGAAAAACTGTTTTTT. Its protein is CASSLTPGGAREKLFF.

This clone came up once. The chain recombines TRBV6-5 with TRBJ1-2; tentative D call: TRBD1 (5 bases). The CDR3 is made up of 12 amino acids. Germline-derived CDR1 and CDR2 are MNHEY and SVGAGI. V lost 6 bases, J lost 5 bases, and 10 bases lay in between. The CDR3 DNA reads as TGTGCCAGCAGGACAGCGAATTATGGCTACACCTTC. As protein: CASRTANYGYTF.

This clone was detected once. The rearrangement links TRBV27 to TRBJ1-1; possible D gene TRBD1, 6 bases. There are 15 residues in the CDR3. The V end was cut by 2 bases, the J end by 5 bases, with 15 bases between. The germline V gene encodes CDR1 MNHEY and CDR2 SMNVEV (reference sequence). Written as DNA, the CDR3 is TGTGCCAGCAGTTTACCAGGGCAGGGGTGGACTGAAGCTTTCTTT. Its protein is CASSLPGQGWTEAFF.

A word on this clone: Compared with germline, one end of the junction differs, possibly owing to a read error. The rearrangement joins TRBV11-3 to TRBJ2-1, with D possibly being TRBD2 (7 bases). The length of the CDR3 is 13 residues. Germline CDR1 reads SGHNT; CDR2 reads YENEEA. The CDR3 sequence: CYMVGGPYNEQFF. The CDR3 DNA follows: TGCTATATGGTGGGGGGGCCCTACAATGAGCAGTTCTTC.

CDR3 DNA: TGTGCCAGCTCACCACCTACAGGGGGCTGGGAGACCCAGTACTTC. It codes for CASSPPTGGWETQYF. The chain combines TRBV18 with TRBJ2-5, with 9 bases matching TRBD1. The CDR3 totals 15 residues. CDR1 KGHSH and CDR2 LQKENI come from the germline V gene. V trimming: 0 bases; J trimming: 5 bases; junction bases outside the gene matches: 4.

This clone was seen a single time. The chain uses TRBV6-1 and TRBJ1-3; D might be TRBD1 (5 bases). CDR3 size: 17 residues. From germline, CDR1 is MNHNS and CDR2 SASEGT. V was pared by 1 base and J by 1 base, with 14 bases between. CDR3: CASSEGWGSPSGNTIYF. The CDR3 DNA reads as TGTGCCAGCAGTGAAGGATGGGGCTCTCCGTCTGGAAACACCATATATTTT.

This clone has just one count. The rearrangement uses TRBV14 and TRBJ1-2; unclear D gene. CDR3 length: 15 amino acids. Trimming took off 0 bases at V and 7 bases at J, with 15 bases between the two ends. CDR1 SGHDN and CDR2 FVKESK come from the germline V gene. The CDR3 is CASSQDHRGGGGYTF. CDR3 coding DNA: TGTGCCAGCAGCCAAGATCATCGGGGAGGAGGTGGCTACACCTTC.

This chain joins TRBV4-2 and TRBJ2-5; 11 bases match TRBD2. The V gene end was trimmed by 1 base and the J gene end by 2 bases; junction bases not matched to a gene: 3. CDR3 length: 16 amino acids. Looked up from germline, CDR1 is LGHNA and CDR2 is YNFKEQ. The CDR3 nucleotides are TGTGCCAGCAGCCAAGGTGGGACTAGCGGACAAGAGACCCAGTACTTC. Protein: CASSQGGTSGQETQYF.

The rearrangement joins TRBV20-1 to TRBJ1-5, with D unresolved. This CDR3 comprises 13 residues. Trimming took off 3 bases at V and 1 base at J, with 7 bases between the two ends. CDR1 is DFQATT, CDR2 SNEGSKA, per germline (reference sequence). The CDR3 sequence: CSASTQSNQPQHF. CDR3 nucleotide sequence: TGCAGTGCTAGTACGCAGAGCAATCAGCCCCAGCATTTT.

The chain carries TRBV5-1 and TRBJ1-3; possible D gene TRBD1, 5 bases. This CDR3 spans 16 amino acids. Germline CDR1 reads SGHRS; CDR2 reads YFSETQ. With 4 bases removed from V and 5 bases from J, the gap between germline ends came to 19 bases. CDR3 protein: CASSQTAGAGRNTIYF. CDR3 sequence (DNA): TGCGCCAGCAGCCAGACAGCAGGCGCGGGAAGAAACACCATATATTTT. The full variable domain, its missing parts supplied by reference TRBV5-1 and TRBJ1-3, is KAGVTQTPRYLIKTRGQQVTLSCSPISGHRSVSWYQQTPGQGLQFLFEYFSETQRNKGNFPGRFSGRQFSNSRSEMNVSTLELGDSALYLCASSQTAGAGRNTIYFGEGSWLTVV.